This T cell receptor beta chain was observed in a study of molecular identifiers for immune sequencing clone quantification. The study's findings and limits: For effector cells, clones above 20 RNA copies held over 98% of molecules; for naive cells, under 1%. Underestimation of highly expanded clone sizes could arise where identical TCR molecules share a barcode.

TCRdb ran MiXCR on the PCR reads and lists one entry per CDR3 protein. The table lists just under 65,000 distinct CDR3 sequences, around 17% of them singletons. There are 14 residues in the CDR3. Looked up from germline, CDR1 is SGDLS and CDR2 is YYNGEE. On this clonotype itself: Its specificity is not known. This may stem from a read error, because a much larger clone lies one nucleotide away.

From around 18,000 to 910,000 sorted cells, naive CD8 libraries were generated with 10%, 30% or 50% RNA. Sorting was used to obtain naive CD8 T cells (CD8+CD4-CCR7+CD45RA+). The V and J genes are TRBV9 and TRBJ2-1, with 8 bases that match TRBD2. The origin of this receptor is a human donor in good health. Some libraries in this study had Jurkat cell RNA spiked in. The sample comprised naive CD8+ T cells from blood, with Jurkat cell RNA spiked in. The subset denotes: FACS-sorted CD8+CD4-CCR7+CD45RA+ naive T cells. Here the CDR3 DNA reads TGTGCCAGCAGCGCAGCGGGAGTCCCCAATGAGCAGCTCTTC. Its protein product is CASSAAGVPNEQLF.